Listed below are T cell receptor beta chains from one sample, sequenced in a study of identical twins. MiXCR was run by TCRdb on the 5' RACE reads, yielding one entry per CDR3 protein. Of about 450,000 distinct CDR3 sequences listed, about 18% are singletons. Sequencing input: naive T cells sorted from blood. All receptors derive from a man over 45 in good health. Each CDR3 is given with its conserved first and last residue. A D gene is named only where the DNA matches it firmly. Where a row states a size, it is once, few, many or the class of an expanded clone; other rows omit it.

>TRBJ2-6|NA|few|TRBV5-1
CASSLKAPGANVLTF
TGCGCCAGCAGCTTAAAGGCCCCTGGGGCCAACGTCCTGACTTTC
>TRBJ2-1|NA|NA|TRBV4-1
CASSYTRAPRNEQFF
TGCGCCAGCAGCTACACCCGGGCGCCCCGTAATGAGCAGTTCTTC
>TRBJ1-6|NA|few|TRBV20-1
CSAASGVKSPLHF
TGCAGTGCTGCCTCGGGGGTCAAGTCACCCCTCCACTTT
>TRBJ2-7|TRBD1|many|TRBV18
CASSSGTGANEQYF
TGTGCCAGCTCCTCCGGGACAGGGGCAAACGAGCAGTACTTC
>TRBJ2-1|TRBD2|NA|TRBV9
CASAPLGTSSGGGEQFF
TGTGCCAGCGCCCCCCTTGGGACTAGTTCAGGAGGCGGTGAGCAGTTCTTC
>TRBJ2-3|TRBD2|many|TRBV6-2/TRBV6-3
CASSPRAGSTDTQYF
TGTGCCAGCAGTCCTCGAGCGGGGAGCACAGATACGCAGTATTTT
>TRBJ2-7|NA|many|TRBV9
CASSVGGQGIGEQYF
TGTGCCAGCAGCGTAGGAGGCCAGGGAATTGGCGAGCAGTACTTC
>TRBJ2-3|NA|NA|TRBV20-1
CSAAETGTDTQYF
TGCAGTGCCGCCGAAACGGGAACAGATACGCAGTATTTT
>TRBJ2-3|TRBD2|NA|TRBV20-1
CSARARTSGDTQYF
TGCAGTGCTAGAGCAAGGACTAGCGGAGATACGCAGTATTTT
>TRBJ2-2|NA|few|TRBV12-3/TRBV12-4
CASRMTVNPGELFF
TGTGCCAGCAGGATGACAGTAAACCCGGGGGAGCTGTTTTTT
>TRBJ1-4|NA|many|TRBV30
CAWDRPNEKLFF
TGTGCCTGGGACAGACCTAATGAAAAACTGTTTTTT
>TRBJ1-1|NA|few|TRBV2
CASSDYTNTEAFF
TGTGCCAGCAGTGACTATACGAACACTGAAGCTTTCTTT
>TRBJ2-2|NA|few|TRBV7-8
CASSPALQGMDTGELFF
TGTGCCAGCAGCCCCGCTTTGCAGGGGATGGACACCGGGGAGCTGTTTTTT
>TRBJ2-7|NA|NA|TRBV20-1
CSAPEGRNYEQYF
TGCAGTGCCCCGGAGGGACGTAACTACGAGCAGTACTTC
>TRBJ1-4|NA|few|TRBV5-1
CASSLEYSPRANEKLFF
TGCGCCAGCAGCTTGGAGTATTCCCCTCGGGCTAATGAAAAACTGTTTTTT
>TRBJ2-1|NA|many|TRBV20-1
CSARDNFGSRGYNEQFF
TGCAGTGCTAGAGATAATTTCGGCTCTCGAGGATACAATGAGCAGTTCTTC
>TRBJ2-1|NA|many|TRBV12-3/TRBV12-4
CASSFRGGLSYNEQFF
TGTGCCAGCAGTTTTAGGGGGGGCCTCTCCTACAATGAGCAGTTCTTC
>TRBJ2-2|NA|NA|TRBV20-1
CSARIHGQANTGELFF
TGCAGTGCTAGAATACACGGCCAGGCGAACACCGGGGAGCTGTTTTTT
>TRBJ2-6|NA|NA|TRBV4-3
CASSQDLAGSGSGANVLTF
TGCGCCAGCAGCCAAGATCTTGCAGGGTCAGGCTCTGGGGCCAACGTCCTGACTTTC
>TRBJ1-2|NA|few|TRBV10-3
CAIQGMGNYGYTF
TGTGCCATCCAGGGGATGGGTAACTATGGCTACACCTTC
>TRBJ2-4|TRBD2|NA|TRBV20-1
CSASSGRDIQYF
TGCAGTGCTAGTAGCGGGAGAGACATTCAGTACTTC
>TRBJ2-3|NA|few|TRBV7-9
CASSPKPGPRRADTQYF
TGTGCCAGCAGCCCAAAACCGGGACCACGGAGGGCAGATACGCAGTATTTT
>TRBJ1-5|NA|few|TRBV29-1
CSASDSYSNQPQHF
TGCAGCGCTTCTGACAGTTATAGCAATCAGCCCCAGCATTTT
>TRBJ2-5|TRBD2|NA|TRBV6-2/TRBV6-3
CASSYGGSGETQYF
TGTGCCAGCAGTTACGGCGGGAGTGGGGAGACCCAGTACTTC
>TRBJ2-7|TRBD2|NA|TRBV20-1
CSAENSGASYEQYF
TGCAGTGCTGAGAATAGCGGGGCTAGCTACGAGCAGTACTTC
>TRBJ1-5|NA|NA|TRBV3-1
CASSQVWSQPQHF
TGTGCCAGCAGCCAAGTCTGGAGTCAGCCCCAGCATTTT
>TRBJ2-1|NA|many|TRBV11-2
CASSLEASEVNEQFF
TGTGCCAGCAGCTTAGAGGCTAGCGAAGTCAATGAGCAGTTCTTC
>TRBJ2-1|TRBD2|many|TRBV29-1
CSVEYLAGGSYNEQFF
TGCAGCGTTGAGTACCTAGCGGGGGGTTCCTACAATGAGCAGTTCTTC
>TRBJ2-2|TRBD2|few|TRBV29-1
CSATIPSGSWGGELFF
TGCAGCGCCACGATCCCTAGCGGGAGTTGGGGCGGGGAGCTGTTTTTT
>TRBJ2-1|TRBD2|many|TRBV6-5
CASSYSRLAGGYEQFF
TGTGCCAGCAGTTACTCTCGTTTAGCGGGAGGCTATGAGCAGTTCTTC
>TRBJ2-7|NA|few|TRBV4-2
CASSQDEQGLYEQYF
TGTGCCAGCAGCCAAGATGAACAGGGCCTCTACGAGCAGTACTTC
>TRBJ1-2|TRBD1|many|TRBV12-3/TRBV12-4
CASSTLQGTRGYTF
TGTGCCAGCAGTACCCTACAGGGGACAAGGGGCTACACCTTC
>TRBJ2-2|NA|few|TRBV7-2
CASSLARWWEHGELFF
TGTGCCAGCAGCTTAGCGCGTTGGTGGGAACACGGGGAGCTGTTTTTT
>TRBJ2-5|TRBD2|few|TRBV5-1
CASSLPSGMETQYF
TGCGCCAGCAGCTTGCCTAGCGGGATGGAGACCCAGTACTTC
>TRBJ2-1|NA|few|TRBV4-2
CASSQDEVTTSYNEQFF
TGTGCCAGCAGCCAAGATGAAGTCACAACCTCCTACAATGAGCAGTTCTTC